This T cell receptor beta chain was captured by sequencing in a study of shared clonotypes between healthy human individuals. In germline, CDR1 is MNHNS, CDR2 SASEGT. V dropped 0 bases and J dropped 1 base, with 10 bases sitting between them. The CDR3 totals 15 residues. Clones were read by immunoSEQ multiplex PCR, and TCRdb kept only the in-frame ones, dropping some. Among approximately 590,000 clones listed, 95% were seen once. Naive-designated CD8 cells lacked CD45RO, were positively enriched for CCR7, and omitted terminally differentiated effector memory CD45RA+ cells. The specimen was naive CD8+ T cells sorted from blood. The chain is built from TRBV6-1 and TRBJ2-7; possibly TRBD2 for D (5 bases). The sequence came from a woman in her 30s in good health. CDR3 region: CASSEAGGASYEQYF. The CDR3 DNA follows: TGTGCCAGCAGTGAAGCTGGAGGCGCGTCCTACGAGCAGTACTTC.